Listed below are T cell receptor beta chains from one sample, sequenced in a study of CD8 T cells in ankylosing spondylitis. One entry per CDR3 protein, called by TCRdb with MiXCR from the 5' RACE reads. This table holds fewer than 400,000 distinct CDR3 sequences, under 8.5% found once. Specimen: blood, either unsorted or a sorted T cell fraction (not recorded which). The receptors shown here come from a male donor with ankylosing spondylitis. Each CDR3 is given with its conserved first and last residue. D genes are given only for firm matches. The size field is filled for only some rows; it gives once, few, many or a size class.

V	J	size	D	CDR3	DNA
TRBV29-1	TRBJ2-5	few	.	CSALSSQYF	TGCAGCGCCCTTTCGTCCCAGTACTTC
TRBV7-2	TRBJ1-1	many	TRBD1	CASSLAAGGMNTEAFF	TGTGCCAGCAGCTTAGCCGCAGGGGGAATGAACACTGAAGCTTTCTTT
TRBV9	TRBJ2-7	few	TRBD1	CASSPTGEGEQYF	TGTGCCAGCAGCCCAACAGGGGAAGGCGAGCAGTACTTC
TRBV18	TRBJ2-1	few	TRBD2	CASSPRAGDSQFF	TGTGCCAGCTCACCTCGGGCGGGAGATTCGCAGTTCTTC
TRBV4-2	TRBJ2-7	many	.	CASSHISGGSSYEQYF	TGTGCCAGCAGCCATATTAGCGGAGGGAGCTCCTACGAGCAGTACTTC
TRBV6-1	TRBJ1-2	once	.	CASSKGTNANYGYTF	TGTGCCAGCAGCAAGGGGACAAATGCTAACTATGGCTACACCTTC
TRBV18	TRBJ2-1	few	TRBD2	CASSPTSGVTYNEQFF	TGTGCCAGCTCACCGACTAGCGGGGTAACCTACAATGAGCAGTTCTTC
TRBV27	TRBJ2-1	few	TRBD2	CASSSLAGVSEQFF	TGTGCCAGCAGTTCGCTAGCGGGAGTTTCTGAGCAGTTCTTC
TRBV6-1	TRBJ2-5	many	TRBD1	CASSAWGQGRQETQYF	TGTGCCAGCAGTGCTTGGGGACAGGGGAGGCAAGAGACCCAGTACTTC
TRBV11-1	TRBJ2-5	.	.	CASSLGDPRQETQYF	TGTGCCAGCAGCTTAGGGGACCCACGGCAAGAGACCCAGTACTTC
TRBV9	TRBJ2-7	many	.	CASSVGDGDEQYF	TGTGCCAGCAGCGTAGGGGACGGGGACGAGCAGTACTTC
TRBV7-2	TRBJ2-1	few	.	CASSSPGLHNEQFF	TGTGCCAGCAGCTCACCCGGCCTCCACAATGAGCAGTTCTTC
TRBV6-1	TRBJ2-7	few	TRBD2	CASSRTSGGPYEQYF	TGTGCCAGCAGTCGGACTAGCGGGGGCCCCTACGAGCAGTACTTC
TRBV7-8	TRBJ2-7	.	TRBD1	CASSLEGQGGKQYF	TGTGCCAGCAGCCTCGAGGGACAGGGGGGCAAGCAGTACTTC
TRBV7-9	TRBJ1-1	few	.	CASSLDAGDTEAFF	TGTGCCAGCAGCTTAGATGCGGGGGACACTGAAGCTTTCTTT
TRBV20-1	TRBJ1-6	.	TRBD1	CSATTGVGSPLHF	TGCAGTGCTACGACAGGGGTCGGTTCACCCCTCCACTTT
TRBV29-1	TRBJ2-7	.	.	CSASLAETYEQYF	TGCAGCGCCTCTCTGGCGGAAACCTACGAGCAGTACTTC
TRBV11-1	TRBJ2-2	many	.	CASSLVQGGTGELFF	TGTGCCAGCAGCTTAGTACAAGGGGGCACCGGGGAGCTGTTTTTT
TRBV6-5	TRBJ1-5	few	.	CASSTPGQFSSNQPQHF	TGTGCCAGCAGTACTCCAGGACAGTTTAGTAGCAATCAGCCCCAGCATTTT
TRBV10-2	TRBJ2-7	many	.	CASTGGYTYEQYF	TGCGCCAGCACCGGAGGGTATACCTACGAGCAGTACTTC
TRBV20-1	TRBJ2-1	few	TRBD2	CSARGPAGTDYNEQFF	TGCAGTGCTAGGGGCCCAGCGGGAACCGACTACAATGAGCAGTTCTTC
TRBV3-1	TRBJ2-1	.	.	CASSQRSSNPPTNEQFF	TGTGCCAGCAGCCAACGTAGCTCCAACCCCCCTACTAATGAGCAGTTCTTC
TRBV7-2	TRBJ2-1	many	TRBD2	CASSLGGRSYNEQFF	TGTGCCAGCAGCTTAGGCGGGAGATCCTACAATGAGCAGTTCTTC
TRBV11-3	TRBJ2-1	.	.	CASSFEQGTTRGEQFF	TGTGCCAGCAGCTTCGAGCAGGGGACGACCCGGGGTGAGCAGTTCTTC
TRBV6-2/TRBV6-3	TRBJ1-2	many	.	CASRAPGRPYGYTF	TGTGCCAGCAGAGCCCCGGGTCGTCCTTATGGCTACACCTTC
TRBV13	TRBJ1-1	few	.	CASSLQGMNTEAFF	TGTGCCAGCAGCCTCCAGGGGATGAACACTGAAGCTTTCTTT
TRBV7-9	TRBJ1-4	many	.	CASSPGTEKLFF	TGTGCCAGCAGTCCAGGGACTGAAAAACTGTTTTTT
TRBV7-3	TRBJ1-2	.	.	CASSLRPGPEYGYTF	TGTGCCAGCAGCTTAAGACCCGGCCCGGAGTATGGCTACACCTTC
TRBV12-3/TRBV12-4	TRBJ2-1	many	.	CASSSRLGLSYNEQFF	TGTGCCAGCAGTTCCCGTCTAGGTTTGTCCTACAATGAGCAGTTCTTC
TRBV15	TRBJ2-7	.	.	CATSKGLAEREQYF	TGTGCCACCAGCAAGGGATTGGCGGAACGCGAGCAGTACTTC
TRBV27	TRBJ1-1	.	TRBD1	CASSPYPGTGITEAFF	TGTGCCAGCAGTCCCTACCCCGGGACAGGGATCACTGAAGCTTTCTTT
TRBV15	TRBJ1-6	few	.	CATSSSGSPLHF	TGTGCCACCAGTAGTTCTGGGTCACCCCTCCACTTT
TRBV5-5	TRBJ1-2	few	.	CASSLNSDYHYGYTF	TGTGCCAGCAGCTTAAATTCAGATTACCACTATGGCTACACCTTC
TRBV18	TRBJ2-7	once	TRBD1	CASSRSGGQYEQYF	TGTGCCAGCTCACGGTCAGGGGGTCAGTACGAGCAGTACTTC
TRBV5-1	TRBJ2-7	.	.	CASSYDGTRSYEQYF	TGCGCCAGCAGTTATGACGGGACAAGATCCTACGAGCAGTACTTC
TRBV15	TRBJ1-6	many	.	CATSRDPGVDSPLHF	TGTGCCACCAGCAGAGATCCAGGGGTAGATTCACCCCTCCACTTT
TRBV2	TRBJ1-2	.	.	CASRETVMRRNSGYTF	TGTGCCAGCAGGGAGACAGTTATGCGCAGGAATTCTGGCTACACCTTC
TRBV19	TRBJ1-1	few	TRBD1	CASSPPTGQGVEAFF	TGTGCCAGTAGTCCCCCCACGGGACAGGGGGTGGAAGCTTTCTTT
TRBV4-1	TRBJ1-1	many	.	CASSPSGLNTEAFF	TGCGCCAGCAGCCCTTCAGGATTGAACACTGAAGCTTTCTTT
TRBV12-3/TRBV12-4	TRBJ1-4	.	.	CASRISVNEKLFF	TGTGCCAGCCGAATCTCCGTGAATGAAAAACTGTTTTTT
TRBV4-2	TRBJ2-2	.	.	CASSQETGELFF	TGTGCCAGCAGCCAAGAAACCGGGGAGCTGTTTTTT
TRBV24-1	TRBJ1-2	.	.	CATSGLGGTTPDGYTF	TGTGCCACCAGTGGGTTGGGGGGGACAACTCCGGATGGCTACACCTTC